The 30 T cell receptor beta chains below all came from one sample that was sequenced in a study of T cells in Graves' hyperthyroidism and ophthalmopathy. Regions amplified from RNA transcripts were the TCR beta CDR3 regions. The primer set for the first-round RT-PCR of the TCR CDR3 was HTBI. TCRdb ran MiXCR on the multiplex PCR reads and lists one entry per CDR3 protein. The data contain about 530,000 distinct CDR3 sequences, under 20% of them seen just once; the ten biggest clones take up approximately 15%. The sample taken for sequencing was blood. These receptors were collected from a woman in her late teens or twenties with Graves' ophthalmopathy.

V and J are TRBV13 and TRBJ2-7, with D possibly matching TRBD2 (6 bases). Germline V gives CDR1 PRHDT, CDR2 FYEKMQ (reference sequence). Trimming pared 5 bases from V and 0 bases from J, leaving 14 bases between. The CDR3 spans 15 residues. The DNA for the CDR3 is TGTGCCAGCAGCGGATTGGAGGGCCCCTCCTACGAGCAGTACTTC. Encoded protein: CASSGLEGPSYEQYF.

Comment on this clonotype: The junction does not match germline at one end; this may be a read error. The CDR3 reads CASSRTLQNTGELSF. CDR3 DNA sequence: TGCGCCAGCAGCCGGACACTTCAAAACACCGGGGAGCTGTCTTTT. The chain has TRBV5-1 and TRBJ2-2; either TRBD1 or TRBD2 may supply D (5 bases each). The CDR3 has 15 residues. Germline V CDR1 and CDR2: SGHRS, YFSETQ.

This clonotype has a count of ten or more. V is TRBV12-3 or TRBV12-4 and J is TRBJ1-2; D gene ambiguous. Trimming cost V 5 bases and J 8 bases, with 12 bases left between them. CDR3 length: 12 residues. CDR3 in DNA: TGTGCCAGCAGTCCGGGAGTCCTCGGCTACACCTTC. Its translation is CASSPGVLGYTF.

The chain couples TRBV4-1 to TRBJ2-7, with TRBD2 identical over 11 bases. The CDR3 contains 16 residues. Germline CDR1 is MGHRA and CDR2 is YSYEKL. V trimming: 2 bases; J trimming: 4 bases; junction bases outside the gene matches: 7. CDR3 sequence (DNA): TGCGCCAGCAGCCAAACAGCGCGGACTAGCGGGTACGAGCAGTACTTC. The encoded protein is CASSQTARTSGYEQYF.

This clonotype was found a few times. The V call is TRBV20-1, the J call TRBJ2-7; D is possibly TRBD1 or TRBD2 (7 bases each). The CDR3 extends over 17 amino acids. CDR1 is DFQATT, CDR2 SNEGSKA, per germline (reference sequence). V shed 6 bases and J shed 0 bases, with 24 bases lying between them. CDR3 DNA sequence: TGCAGTGCAAGCAGACAGGGTGGGGGAGGGCCCTCCTACGAGCAGTACTTC. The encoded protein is CSASRQGGGGPSYEQYF.

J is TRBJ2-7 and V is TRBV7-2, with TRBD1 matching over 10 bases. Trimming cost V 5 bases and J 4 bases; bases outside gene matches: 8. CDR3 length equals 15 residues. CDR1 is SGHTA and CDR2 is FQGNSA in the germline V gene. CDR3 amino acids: CASSAAGQGVYEQYF. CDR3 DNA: TGTGCCAGCAGCGCCGCCGGACAGGGGGTTTACGAGCAGTACTTC. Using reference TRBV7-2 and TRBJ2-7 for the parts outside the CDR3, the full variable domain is GAGVSQSPSNKVTEKGKDVELRCDPISGHTALYWYRQSLGQGLEFLIYFQGNSAPDKSGLPSDRFSAERTGGSVSTLTIQRTQQEDSAVYLCASSAAGQGVYEQYFGPGTRLTVT.

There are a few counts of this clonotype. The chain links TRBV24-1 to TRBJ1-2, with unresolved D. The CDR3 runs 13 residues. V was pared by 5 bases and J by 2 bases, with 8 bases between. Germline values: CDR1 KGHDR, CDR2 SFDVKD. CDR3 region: CATSGRPNYGYTF. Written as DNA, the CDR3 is TGTGCCACCAGTGGACGGCCCAACTATGGCTACACCTTC.

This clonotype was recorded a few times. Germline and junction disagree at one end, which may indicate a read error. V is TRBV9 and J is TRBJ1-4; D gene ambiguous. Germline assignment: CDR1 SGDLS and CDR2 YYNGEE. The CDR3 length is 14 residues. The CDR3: CASSVGHNQEKLFF. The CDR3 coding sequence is TGTGCCAGCAGTGTAGGTCATAACCAGGAAAAACTGTTTTTT.

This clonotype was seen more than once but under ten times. The CDR3 spells CASSPPGGQGHYEQYF. As DNA, the CDR3 is TGTGCCAGCAGCCCCCCAGGCGGACAGGGACACTACGAGCAGTACTTC. V and J are TRBV13 and TRBJ2-7; 8 nucleotides agree with TRBD1. With 5 bases clipped from V and 3 bases from J, the junction kept 12 bases outside the gene matches. This CDR3 has 16 residues. CDR1 PRHDT and CDR2 FYEKMQ come from the germline V gene (reference sequence).

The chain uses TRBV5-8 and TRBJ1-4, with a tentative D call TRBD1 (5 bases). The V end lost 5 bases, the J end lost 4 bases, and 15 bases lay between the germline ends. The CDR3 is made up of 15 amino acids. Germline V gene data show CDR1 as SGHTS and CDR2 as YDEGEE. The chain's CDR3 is CASSASGPSNEKLFF. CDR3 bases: TGTGCCAGCAGTGCTTCGGGACCGAGTAATGAAAAACTGTTTTTT.

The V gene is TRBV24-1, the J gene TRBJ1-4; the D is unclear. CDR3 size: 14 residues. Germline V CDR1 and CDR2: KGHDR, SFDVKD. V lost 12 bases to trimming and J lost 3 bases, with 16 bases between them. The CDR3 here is CAPHLRSANEKLFF. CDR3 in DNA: TGTGCCCCTCACCTGAGAAGCGCTAATGAAAAACTGTTTTTT.

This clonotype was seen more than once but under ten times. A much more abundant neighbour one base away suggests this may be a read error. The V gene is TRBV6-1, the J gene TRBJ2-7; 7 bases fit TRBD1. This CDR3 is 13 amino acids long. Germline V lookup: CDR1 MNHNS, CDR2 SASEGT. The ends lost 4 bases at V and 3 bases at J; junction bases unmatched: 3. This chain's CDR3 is CASSAGQVYEQYF. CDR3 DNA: TGTGCCAGCAGTGCCGGACAGGTCTACGAGCAGTACTTC.

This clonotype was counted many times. The CDR3 sequence is CASSDMTDYGYTF. Here the CDR3 DNA reads TGTGCCAGCAGCGACATGACGGACTATGGCTACACCTTC. J is TRBJ1-2 and V is TRBV11-2; D call uncertain. Per germline, CDR1 SGHAT and CDR2 FQNNGV. Deletions cut 5 bases from V and 3 bases from J, with 10 bases between. There are 13 residues in the CDR3.

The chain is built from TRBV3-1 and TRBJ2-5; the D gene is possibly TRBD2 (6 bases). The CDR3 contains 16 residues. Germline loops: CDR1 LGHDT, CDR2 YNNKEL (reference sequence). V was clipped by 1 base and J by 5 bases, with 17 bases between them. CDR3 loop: CASSQGGGGILETQYF. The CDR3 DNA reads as TGTGCCAGCAGCCAAGGTGGCGGAGGGATTTTGGAGACCCAGTACTTC.

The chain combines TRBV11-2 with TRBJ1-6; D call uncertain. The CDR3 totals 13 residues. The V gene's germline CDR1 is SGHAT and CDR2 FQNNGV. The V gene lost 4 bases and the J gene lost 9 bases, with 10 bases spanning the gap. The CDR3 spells CASSSPLGSPLHF. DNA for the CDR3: TGTGCCAGCAGCTCACCCTTGGGTTCACCCCTCCACTTT.

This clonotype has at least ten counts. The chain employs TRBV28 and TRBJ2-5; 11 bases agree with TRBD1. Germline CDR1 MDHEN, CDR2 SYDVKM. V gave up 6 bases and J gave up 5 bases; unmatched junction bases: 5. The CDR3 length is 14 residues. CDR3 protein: CASSTGTGGETQYF. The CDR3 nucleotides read TGTGCCAGCAGCACTGGGACAGGGGGGGAGACCCAGTACTTC.

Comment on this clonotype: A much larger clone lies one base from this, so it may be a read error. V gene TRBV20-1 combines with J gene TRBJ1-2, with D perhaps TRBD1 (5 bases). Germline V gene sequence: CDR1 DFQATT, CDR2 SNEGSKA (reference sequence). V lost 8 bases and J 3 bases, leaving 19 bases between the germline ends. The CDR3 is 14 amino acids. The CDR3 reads CSPIPGRGDYGYTF. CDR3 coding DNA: TGCAGTCCTATACCGGGACGGGGAGACTATGGCTACACCTTC.

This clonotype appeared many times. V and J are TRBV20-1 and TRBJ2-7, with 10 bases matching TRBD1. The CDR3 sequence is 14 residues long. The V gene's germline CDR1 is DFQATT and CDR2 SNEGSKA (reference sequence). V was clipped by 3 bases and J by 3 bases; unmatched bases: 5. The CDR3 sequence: CSARKGQGNYEQYF. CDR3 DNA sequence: TGCAGTGCTAGGAAGGGACAGGGGAACTACGAGCAGTACTTC.

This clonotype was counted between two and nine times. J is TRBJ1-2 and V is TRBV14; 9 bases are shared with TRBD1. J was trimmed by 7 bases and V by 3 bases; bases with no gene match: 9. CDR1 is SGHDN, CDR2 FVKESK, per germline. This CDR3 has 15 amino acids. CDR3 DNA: TGTGCCAGCAGCCAGAGCTGGGGGACAGGGAGTGGCTACACCTTC. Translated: CASSQSWGTGSGYTF.

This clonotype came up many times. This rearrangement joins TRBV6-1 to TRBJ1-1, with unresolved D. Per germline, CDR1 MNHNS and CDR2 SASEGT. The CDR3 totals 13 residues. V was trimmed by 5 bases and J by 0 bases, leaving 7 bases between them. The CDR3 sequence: CASSLMMNTEAFF. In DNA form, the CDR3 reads TGTGCCAGCAGTTTGATGATGAACACTGAAGCTTTCTTT.

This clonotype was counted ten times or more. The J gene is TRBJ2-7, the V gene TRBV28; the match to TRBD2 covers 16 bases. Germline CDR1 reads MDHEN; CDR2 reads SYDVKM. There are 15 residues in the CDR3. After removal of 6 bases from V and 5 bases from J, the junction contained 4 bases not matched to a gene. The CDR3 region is CASSPGLAGGHEQYF. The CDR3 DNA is TGTGCCAGCAGCCCGGGACTAGCGGGAGGGCACGAGCAGTACTTC.

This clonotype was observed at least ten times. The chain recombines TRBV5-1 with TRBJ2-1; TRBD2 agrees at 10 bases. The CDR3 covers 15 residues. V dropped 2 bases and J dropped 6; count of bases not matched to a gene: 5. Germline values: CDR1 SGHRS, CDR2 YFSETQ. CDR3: CASSLLAGSVNEQFF. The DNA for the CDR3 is TGCGCCAGCAGCTTACTAGCGGGGTCGGTCAATGAGCAGTTCTTC.

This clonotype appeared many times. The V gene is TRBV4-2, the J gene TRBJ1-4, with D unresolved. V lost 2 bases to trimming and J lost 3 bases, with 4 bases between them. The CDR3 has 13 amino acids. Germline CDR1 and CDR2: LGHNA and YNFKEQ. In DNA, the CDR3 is TGTGCCAGCAGCCAACTTTCTAATGAAAAACTGTTTTTT. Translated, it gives CASSQLSNEKLFF.

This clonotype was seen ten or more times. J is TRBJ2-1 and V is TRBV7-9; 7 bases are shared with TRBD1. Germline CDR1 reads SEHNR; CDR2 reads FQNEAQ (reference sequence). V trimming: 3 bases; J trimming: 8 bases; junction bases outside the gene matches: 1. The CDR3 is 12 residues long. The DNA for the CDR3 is TGTGCCAGCAGCTTCGACAGGGATGAGCAGTTCTTC. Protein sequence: CASSFDRDEQFF.

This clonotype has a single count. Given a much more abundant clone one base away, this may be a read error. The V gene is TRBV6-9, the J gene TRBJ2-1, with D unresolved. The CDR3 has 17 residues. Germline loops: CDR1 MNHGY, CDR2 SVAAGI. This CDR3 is CAGSDSLTQTPYNEQFF. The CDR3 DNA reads TGTGCCGGCAGTGATTCCCTGACCCAAACCCCCTACAATGAGCAGTTCTTC.

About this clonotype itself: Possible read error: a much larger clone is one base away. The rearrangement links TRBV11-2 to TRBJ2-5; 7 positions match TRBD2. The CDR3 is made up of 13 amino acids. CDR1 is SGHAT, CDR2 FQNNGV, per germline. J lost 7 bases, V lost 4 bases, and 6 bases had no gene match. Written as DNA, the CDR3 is TGTGCCAGCAGCTGGCGGGAGCTTGGGACCCAGTACTTC. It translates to CASSWRELGTQYF.

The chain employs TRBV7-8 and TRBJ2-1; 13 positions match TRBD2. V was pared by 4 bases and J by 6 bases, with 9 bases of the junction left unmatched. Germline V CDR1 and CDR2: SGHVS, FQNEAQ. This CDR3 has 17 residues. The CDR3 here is CASSYHAGTSGINEQFF. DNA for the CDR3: TGTGCCAGCAGCTATCACGCCGGGACTAGCGGGATCAATGAGCAGTTCTTC.

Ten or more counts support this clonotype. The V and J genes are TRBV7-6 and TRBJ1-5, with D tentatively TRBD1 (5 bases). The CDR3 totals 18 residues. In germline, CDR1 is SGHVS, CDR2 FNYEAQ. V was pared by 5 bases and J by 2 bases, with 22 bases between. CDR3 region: CASSLPIRQTKCNQPQHF. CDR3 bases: TGTGCCAGCAGCCTCCCCATCAGACAGACCAAGTGCAATCAGCCCCAGCATTTT.

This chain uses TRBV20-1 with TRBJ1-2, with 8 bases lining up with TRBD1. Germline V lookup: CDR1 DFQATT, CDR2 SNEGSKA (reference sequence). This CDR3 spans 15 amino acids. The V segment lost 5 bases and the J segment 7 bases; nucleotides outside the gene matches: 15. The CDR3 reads CSAPKTGADLVGYTF. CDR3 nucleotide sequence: TGCAGTGCTCCGAAGACAGGGGCCGACCTGGTTGGCTACACCTTC.

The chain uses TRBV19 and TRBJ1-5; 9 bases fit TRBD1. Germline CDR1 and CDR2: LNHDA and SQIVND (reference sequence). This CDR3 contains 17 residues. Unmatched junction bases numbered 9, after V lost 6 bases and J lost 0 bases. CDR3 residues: CASSTGTGRASNQPQHF. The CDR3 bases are TGTGCCAGTAGCACTGGGACAGGGAGAGCTAGCAATCAGCCCCAGCATTTT.